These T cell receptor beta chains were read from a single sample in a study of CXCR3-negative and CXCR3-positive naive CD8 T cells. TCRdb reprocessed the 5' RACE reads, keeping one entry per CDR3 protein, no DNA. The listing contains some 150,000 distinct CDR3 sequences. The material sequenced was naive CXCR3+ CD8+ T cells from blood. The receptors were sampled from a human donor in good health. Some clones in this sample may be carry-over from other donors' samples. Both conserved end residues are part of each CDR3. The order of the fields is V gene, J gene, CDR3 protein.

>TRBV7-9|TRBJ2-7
CASSLVDGTGLYEQYF
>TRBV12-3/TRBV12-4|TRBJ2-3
CASRSGTSGRSRQENQYF
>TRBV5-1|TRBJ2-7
CASSLEAPSYEQYF
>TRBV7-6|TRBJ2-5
CASSPRPGSGETQYF
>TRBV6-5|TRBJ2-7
CASSPDRGFSYEQYF
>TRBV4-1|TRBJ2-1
CASSHEPDRPNEQFF
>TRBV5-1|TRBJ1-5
CASSLDGLGGYQPQHF
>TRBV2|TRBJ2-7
CASSERQAGSYEQYF
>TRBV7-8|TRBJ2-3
CASSLAHWTSGGAGNTDTQYF
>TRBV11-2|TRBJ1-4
CASSLVRLEGMNEKLFF
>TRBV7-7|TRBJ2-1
CASSELAGGPGEQFF
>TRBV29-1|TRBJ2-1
CSAPMSGGSSYNEQFF
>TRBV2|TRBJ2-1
CASRGLAATYNEQFF
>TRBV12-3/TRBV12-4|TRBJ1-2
CASSPTGTVYGYTF
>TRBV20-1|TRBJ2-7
CSARELAGSYEQYF
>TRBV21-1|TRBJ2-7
CASSNGRGRYYEQYF
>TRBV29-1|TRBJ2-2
CSVVDLTGELFF
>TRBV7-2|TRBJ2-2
CASSLEPGGWAGELFF
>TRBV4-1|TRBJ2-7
CASSQVSGGLDEQYF
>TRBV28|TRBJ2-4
CASSFEENIQYF
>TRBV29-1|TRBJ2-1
CSVEGTATYNEQFF
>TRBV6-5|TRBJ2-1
CASSWNARNEQLF
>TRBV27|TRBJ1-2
CASGTGGDYGYTF
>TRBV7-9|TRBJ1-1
CASSPDTTYDTEAFF
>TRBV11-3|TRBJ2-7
CASSLGLRDGPSYEQYF
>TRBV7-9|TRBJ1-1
CASSIGQGASEAFF
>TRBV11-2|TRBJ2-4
CASSLVSGGNDIQYF
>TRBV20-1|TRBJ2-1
CSFWDRSYNEQFF
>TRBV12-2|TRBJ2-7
CASRSSYRDGNEQYF
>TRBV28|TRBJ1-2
CASSSRTGPNYGYTF
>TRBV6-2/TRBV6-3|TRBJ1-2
CASSYGPDVHGYTF
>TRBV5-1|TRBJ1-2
CASSFYRDNYGYTF
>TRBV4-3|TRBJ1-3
CASSQDPADSGNTIYF
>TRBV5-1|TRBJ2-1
CASSSSWEQFF
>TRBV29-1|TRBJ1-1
CSVEDLDRGRMNTEAFF
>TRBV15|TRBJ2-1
CATSRRPISSGGYNEQFF
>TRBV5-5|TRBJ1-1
CASTYFLDTNTEAFF
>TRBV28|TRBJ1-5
CASSLAGQPQHF
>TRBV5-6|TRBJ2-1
CASSAGLAGYNEQFF
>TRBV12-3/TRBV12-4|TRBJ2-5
CASSTSETQYF
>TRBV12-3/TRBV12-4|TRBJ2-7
CASSPGLARNEQYF
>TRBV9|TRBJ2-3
CASSVPDGGVGDTQYF
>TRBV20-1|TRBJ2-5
CSARDYRGEQETQYF
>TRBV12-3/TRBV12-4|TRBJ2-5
CASSLPGEETQYF
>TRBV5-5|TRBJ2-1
CASSHRDRPRGEQFF